This T cell receptor (beta chain) was recovered during a study of blood T cell repertoires in COVID-19 (dated by TCRdb to the early 2020s). Regarding the complete study: Samples from collaborators originated in the United States, Italy and Spain and spanned both the acute and convalescent phases of COVID-19. A freely available public database, intended as a resource for researchers studying the immune response to SARS-CoV-2, is where the repertoires were released. The material from the prospective study consisted of cDNA or gDNA derived from T cells, B-cell-depleted T cells, or PBMCs. Samples came from the ongoing ImmuneRACE study (first 160 participants) plus 1,254 subjects from 6 global collaborators. Sample metadata almost always included a de-identified subject ID, COVID-19 status, age in years and sex. Subjects who had been exposed to COVID-19, were actively infected with it, or had recovered from it provided the deeply sampled blood TCRbeta repertoires that made up the dataset. Where available, HLA class I and class II types were taken from metadata supplied by the sample provider and were not determined by assay-based typing. What the work shows at the level of the full study, not this receptor alone: How much clinical and demographic metadata was included differed by source and by participant, and the metadata was provided uncurated.

A second Seattle source provided samples from volunteer blood donors who had recovered from COVID-19. The collaborating institutions used their own protocols to collect whole blood in K2EDTA tubes. For TCRbeta analysis, collaborators shipped samples as frozen whole blood, isolated PBMCs, or DNA extracted from either of those sample types. TCRbeta CDR3 regions were amplified from genomic DNA by means of the immunoSEQ Assay, a bias-controlled multiplex PCR. Per the original workflow: Nucleated cell counts per sample were estimated from amplification of reference gene primers within the assay. Sequence reads were collapsed and filtered to measure the absolute abundance of every unique TCRbeta CDR3 rearrangement. Productive Simpson clonality was computed per sample as the square root of Simpson's diversity index over productive rearrangements. The source is immuneACCESS, and TCRdb retained only in-frame sequences with V and J called. Part of the clones is not carried over; for the studies checked, unresolved V genes explain less than half of this, and the remainder is unexplained. V and J calls and clone size are as listed in that table; D and trimming were resolved from the DNA. The sample yields approximately 250,000 clones; roughly 84% were counted once. Approximately 1.5% of the sample is in the top ten clones.

The CDR3 starts with the cysteine, ends with the phenylalanine, and has 14 residues. The DNA shown is the 42-base CDR3, in frame from base 1. V is reduced by 5 bases and J by 5 bases, leaving a spacing of 13 bases between them. CDR1 and CDR2, looked up from the germline V gene (reference sequence), are LNHDA and SQIVND. This clone was seen a handful of times. Its antigen remains unidentified. No base quality values were provided; no much bigger clone lies one nucleotide off. The sequence was collected from a woman in her thirties or forties who had recovered from COVID-19. Sequenced input: peripheral blood. Recombination linked TRBV19 to TRBJ1-5, and the D gene may be TRBD1, 5 bases matching. The DNA sequence reads TGTGCCAGTAGTCGCACGGACATGGATCAGCCCCAGCATTTT. Its coded protein is CASSRTDMDQPQHF. The CDR3 plus the reference TRBV19 and TRBJ1-5 genes for the other parts give the full variable domain: DGGITQSPKYLFRKEGQNVTLSCEQNLNHDAMYWYRQDPGQGLRLIYYSQIVNDFQKGDIAEGYSVSREKKESFPLTVTSAQKNPTAFYLCASSRTDMDQPQHFGDGTRLSIL.